This T cell receptor beta chain was sequenced in a study of blood T cell repertoires in COVID-19. The assay was immunoSEQ multiplex PCR, and TCRdb's table has in-frame clones only and misses some. In the table there are approximately 130,000 clones, about 85% of which are singletons. The TCR originated in a human donor in a cohort sampled during active COVID-19. The sample consisted of peripheral blood.

The CDR3 sequence: CASSPLAGRTDTQYF. As DNA, the CDR3 is TGTGCCAGCAGCCCTTTAGCGGGGCGCACAGATACGCAGTATTTT. J is TRBJ2-3 and V is TRBV9, with 8 bases that match TRBD2. Trimming removed 4 bases from V and 1 base from J; junction bases left unmatched: 5. The CDR3 consists of 15 residues. Germline CDR1 SGDLS, CDR2 YYNGEE.